Presented here are 21 T cell receptor beta chains from one specimen sequenced in a study of T-cell reconstitution after alpha-beta-depleted transplantation in children. Unique molecular identifiers were incorporated into the prepared TCRbeta library. TCRdb reanalysed the PCR reads using MiXCR and keeps one entry per CDR3 protein. Of 70,000 to 100,000 distinct CDR3 sequences listed, more than 10% are singletons. Sequencing used PBMCs from the stem cell graft donor, obtained from the stem cell graft. These receptors all stem from a human donor who donated a stem cell graft to a child with inherited bone marrow failure.

In this sample, this clonotype turned up many times. The genes are TRBV7-2 and TRBJ2-3; D unclear. The germline V gene has CDR1 SGHTA and CDR2 FQGNSA. The V end was cut by 2 bases, the J end by 2 bases, with 8 bases between. CDR3 length: 14 residues. DNA for the CDR3: TGTGCCAGCAGCTTACGTCCCTACACAGATACGCAGTATTTT. This codes for CASSLRPYTDTQYF.

This clonotype has a count of ten or more. The chain uses TRBV20-1 and TRBJ2-2; D is possibly TRBD2 (6 bases). V lost 2 bases, J lost 5 bases, and 12 bases lay in between. This CDR3 is built from 14 residues. Germline V gene sequence: CDR1 DFQATT, CDR2 SNEGSKA (reference sequence). CDR3 DNA: TGCAGTGCTAGATCGGGAGAGGGGACCGGGGAGCTGTTTTTT. Translation: CSARSGEGTGELFF.

Ten or more counts support this clonotype. This rearrangement joins TRBV7-9 to TRBJ1-2; D possibly corresponds to TRBD1 (5 bases). Germline V lookup: CDR1 SEHNR, CDR2 FQNEAQ (reference sequence). The CDR3 extends over 13 amino acids. V lost 3 bases to trimming and J lost 7 bases, with 12 bases between them. CDR3 protein: CASSLWAGSGYTF. CDR3 DNA sequence: TGTGCCAGCAGCTTGTGGGCAGGGTCTGGCTACACCTTC.

The V and J genes are TRBV29-1 and TRBJ2-5; D might be TRBD2 (6 bases). CDR1 is SQVTM and CDR2 is ANQGSEA in the germline V gene. V gave up 7 bases and J gave up 3 bases, with 12 bases separating them. The CDR3 is 12 residues long. The CDR3 spells CSAGGGEETQYF. The CDR3 nucleotides read TGCAGCGCCGGGGGTGGAGAAGAGACCCAGTACTTC.

This clonotype has a count of ten or more. The J gene is TRBJ2-5, the V gene TRBV7-8; TRBD2 agrees at 9 bases. V trimming: 0 bases; J trimming: 2 bases; junction bases outside the gene matches: 13. Germline V CDR1 and CDR2: SGHVS, FQNEAQ. The CDR3 covers 19 residues. CDR3 protein: CASSLAGVAGALSQETQYF. The CDR3 DNA follows: TGTGCCAGCAGCTTAGCGGGAGTAGCGGGAGCGCTTTCACAAGAGACCCAGTACTTC.

This clonotype was observed at least ten times. V and J are TRBV5-1 and TRBJ2-2; D uncertain. CDR3 size: 14 residues. Germline V gene data show CDR1 as SGHRS and CDR2 as YFSETQ. V gave up 4 bases and J gave up 0 bases, with 7 bases separating them. The CDR3, as DNA: TGCGCCAGCAGCAACCAGCCGAACACCGGGGAGCTGTTTTTT. This translates into CASSNQPNTGELFF.

This clonotype was counted ten times or more. The gene calls are TRBV9 and TRBJ2-3; D ambiguous. The length of the CDR3 is 13 residues. Trimming took off 4 bases at V and 3 bases at J, with 9 bases between the two ends. Germline CDR1 SGDLS, CDR2 YYNGEE. The DNA of the CDR3 is TGTGCCAGCAGCCCCGAACAAACAGATACGCAGTATTTT. It encodes CASSPEQTDTQYF.

This clonotype was recorded many times. The chain employs TRBV2 and TRBJ1-1; D remains ambiguous. The CDR3 is 11 amino acids. In germline, CDR1 is SNHLY, CDR2 FYNNEI. V was pared by 7 bases and J by 7 bases, with 10 bases between. CDR3 sequence (DNA): TGTGCCAGCATCCGGACGGTTGAAGCTTTCTTT. This encodes CASIRTVEAFF. Combining the CDR3 with reference TRBV2 and TRBJ1-1 gives the whole variable domain EPEVTQTPSHQVTQMGQEVILRCVPISNHLYFYWYRQILGQKVEFLVSFYNNEISEKSEIFDDQFSVERPDGSNFTLKIRSTKLEDSAMYFCASIRTVEAFFGQGTRLTVV.

The table lists this clonotype with many counts. The chain couples TRBV12-3 or TRBV12-4 to TRBJ2-1; D unclear. The CDR3 has 14 residues. Trimming removed 4 bases at V and 9 bases at J, with 16 bases between. For the CDR3, the DNA is TGTGCCAGCAGTTCCCCCGGCCTGCTCACTGAGCAGTTCTTC. Residues: CASSSPGLLTEQFF.

This clonotype was seen at least ten times. The genes are TRBV5-1 and TRBJ2-7; D may correspond to TRBD1 or TRBD2 (7 bases each). V was clipped by 4 bases and J by 4 bases, with 15 bases between them. CDR3 size: 14 residues. In germline, CDR1 is SGHRS, CDR2 YFSETQ. This CDR3 is CASSLVRGGYEQYF. The CDR3 DNA follows: TGCGCCAGCAGCCTGGTCAGGGGGGGGTACGAGCAGTACTTC.

In this sample, this clonotype turned up many times. J is TRBJ1-2 and V is TRBV7-9; 9 bases match TRBD1. Germline V lookup: CDR1 SEHNR, CDR2 FQNEAQ (reference sequence). After removal of 5 bases from V and 8 bases from J, the junction contained 9 bases not matched to a gene. There are 14 residues in the CDR3. The CDR3 DNA follows: TGTGCCAGCAGCGCGGGGACAGGGTACGTCGGCTACACCTTC. The encoded protein is CASSAGTGYVGYTF. Full variable domain (outside the CDR3, taken from reference TRBV7-9 and TRBJ1-2): DTGVSQNPRHKITKRGQNVTFRCDPISEHNRLYWYRQTLGQGPEFLTYFQNEAQLEKSRLLSDRFSAERPKGSFSTLEIQRTEQGDSAMYLCASSAGTGYVGYTFGSGTRLTVV.

Ten or more counts support this clonotype. The chain uses TRBV7-2 and TRBJ2-6, with D tentatively TRBD2 (6 bases). The CDR3 contains 15 residues. Germline V gene sequence: CDR1 SGHTA, CDR2 FQGNSA. The V end lost 7 bases, the J end lost 2 bases, and 12 bases lay between the germline ends. This CDR3 reads CASTPWGAGANVLTF. CDR3 sequence (DNA): TGTGCCAGCACCCCTTGGGGGGCTGGGGCCAACGTCCTGACTTTC.

This clonotype was picked up many times. The chain carries TRBV3-1 and TRBJ2-1, with D perhaps assigned TRBD1 or TRBD2 (6 bases each). Germline CDR1 and CDR2: LGHDT and YNNKEL (reference sequence). The CDR3 is 12 residues long. V gave up 2 bases and J gave up 13 bases, with 12 bases separating them. The CDR3 sequence is CASSQRGGGQFF. The CDR3 coding sequence is TGTGCCAGCAGCCAAAGAGGGGGAGGACAGTTCTTC.

This clonotype was picked up many times. The genes are TRBV5-1 and TRBJ2-3, with 13 bases identical to TRBD2. In germline, CDR1 is SGHRS, CDR2 YFSETQ. V lost 3 bases, J lost 2 bases, and 3 bases stayed unmatched. This CDR3 has 16 amino acids. CDR3 sequence (DNA): TGCGCCAGCAGCTGGACTAGCGGGAGCGCCACAGATACGCAGTATTTT. This translates into CASSWTSGSATDTQYF.

In its sample, this clonotype was seen many times. This chain links TRBV2 with TRBJ2-7; D may be TRBD1 (5 bases). Per germline, CDR1 SNHLY and CDR2 FYNNEI. The CDR3 runs 13 residues. The V end lost 3 bases, the J end lost 3 bases, and 9 bases lay between the germline ends. In DNA form, the CDR3 reads TGTGCCAGCAGTGACAGGACAATCTACGAGCAGTACTTC. It yields the protein CASSDRTIYEQYF.

With respect to this clonotype: One end of the junction does not line up with germline, which may come from a read error. The chain couples TRBV5-4 to TRBJ2-3; 7 bases map to TRBD2. Germline loops: CDR1 SGHNT, CDR2 YYREEE (reference sequence). This CDR3 spans 13 amino acids. The CDR3 DNA follows: TGTGCCAGCAGTTCTAGCGGCACAGATACGCATTATTTT. Residues: CASSSSGTDTHYF.

This clonotype was seen only a few times. The genes are TRBV20-1 and TRBJ2-7; 9 bases align to TRBD1. J lost 5 bases, V lost 3 bases, and 5 bases had no gene match. Germline CDR1 is DFQATT and CDR2 is SNEGSKA (reference sequence). The CDR3 is made up of 13 amino acids. In nucleotides, the CDR3 is TGCAGTGCTAGGGGCGGACAGGGGCACGAGCAGTACTTC. Its translation: CSARGGQGHEQYF.

This clonotype was picked up many times. The CDR3 loop reads CASKPQDGRHTGELFF. The CDR3 DNA reads as TGTGCCAGCAAGCCACAGGACGGGCGGCACACCGGGGAGCTGTTTTTT. This chain links TRBV6-5 with TRBJ2-2; TRBD1 is a possible D gene (5 bases). Germline CDR1 and CDR2: MNHEY and SVGAGI. Trimming cost V 7 bases and J 3 bases, with 18 bases left between them. The CDR3 covers 16 residues.

This clonotype was seen a handful of times. The rearrangement uses TRBV7-9 and TRBJ2-7; D not resolved. Trimming took 5 bases from V and 6 from J, leaving 14 bases between them. The V gene's germline CDR1 is SEHNR and CDR2 FQNEAQ (reference sequence). The CDR3 is made up of 13 amino acids. The CDR3 nucleotides are TGTGCCAGCAGCAGAGCCACCCTCGTCGAGCAGTACTTC. Its translation is CASSRATLVEQYF.

This clonotype was found a few times. This sequence joins TRBV6-4 and TRBJ1-1; D unclear. Trimming stripped 6 bases from V and 4 bases from J, with 12 bases between. Germline V gene lookup returns CDR1 MRHNA and CDR2 SNTAGT. This CDR3 has 13 amino acids. CDR3 amino acids: CASRPRWSTEAFF. CDR3 sequence (DNA): TGTGCCAGCAGGCCTCGTTGGAGCACTGAAGCTTTCTTT.

The table lists this clonotype with a count of one. V and J are TRBV14 and TRBJ2-5, with 10 bases fitting TRBD2. Germline CDR1 is SGHDN and CDR2 is FVKESK. With 1 base clipped from V and 4 bases from J, the junction kept 3 bases outside the gene matches. CDR3 length: 15 residues. CDR3 in amino acids: CASSQASGRGETQYF. The CDR3 DNA sequence: TGTGCCAGCAGCCAAGCGAGCGGGAGGGGAGAGACCCAGTACTTC.